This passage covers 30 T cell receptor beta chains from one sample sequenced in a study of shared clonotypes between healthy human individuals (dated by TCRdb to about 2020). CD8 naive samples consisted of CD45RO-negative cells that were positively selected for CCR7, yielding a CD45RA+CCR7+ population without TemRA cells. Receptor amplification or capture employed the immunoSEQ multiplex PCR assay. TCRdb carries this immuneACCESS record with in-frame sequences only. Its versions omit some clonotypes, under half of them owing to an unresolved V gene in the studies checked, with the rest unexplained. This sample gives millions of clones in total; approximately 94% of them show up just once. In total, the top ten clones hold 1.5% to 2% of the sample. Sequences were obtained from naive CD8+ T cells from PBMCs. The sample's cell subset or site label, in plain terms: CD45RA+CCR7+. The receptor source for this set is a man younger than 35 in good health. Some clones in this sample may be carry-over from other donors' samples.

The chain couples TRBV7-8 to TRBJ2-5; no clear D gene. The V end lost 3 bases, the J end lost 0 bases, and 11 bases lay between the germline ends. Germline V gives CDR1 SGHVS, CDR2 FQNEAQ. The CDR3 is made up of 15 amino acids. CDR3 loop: CASSLLASHQETQYF. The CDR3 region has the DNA TGTGCCAGCAGCTTGTTGGCTAGTCACCAAGAGACCCAGTACTTC.

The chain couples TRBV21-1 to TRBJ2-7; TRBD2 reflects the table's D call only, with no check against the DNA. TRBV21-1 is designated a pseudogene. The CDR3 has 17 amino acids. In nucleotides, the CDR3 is TGTGCCAGCAGCATCTGCCCACTAGCGGGAGGGCCTGGCGAGCAGTACTTC. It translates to CASSICPLAGGPGEQYF.

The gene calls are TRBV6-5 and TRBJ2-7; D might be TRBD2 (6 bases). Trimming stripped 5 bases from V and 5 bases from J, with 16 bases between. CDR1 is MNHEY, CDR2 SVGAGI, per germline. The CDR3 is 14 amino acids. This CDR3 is CASSKRGKAHEQYF. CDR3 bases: TGTGCCAGCAGTAAACGCGGGAAAGCCCACGAGCAGTACTTC.

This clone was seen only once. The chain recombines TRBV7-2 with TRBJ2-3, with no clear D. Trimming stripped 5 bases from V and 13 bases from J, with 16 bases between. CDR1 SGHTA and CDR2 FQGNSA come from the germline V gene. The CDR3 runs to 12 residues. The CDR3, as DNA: TGTGCCAGCAGCCCCCAGGCCCCACCGGAGTATTTT. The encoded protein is CASSPQAPPEYF.

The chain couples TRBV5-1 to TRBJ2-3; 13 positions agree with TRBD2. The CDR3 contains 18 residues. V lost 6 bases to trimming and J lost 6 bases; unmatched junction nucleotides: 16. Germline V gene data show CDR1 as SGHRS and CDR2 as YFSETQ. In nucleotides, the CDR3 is TGCGCCAGCAAATCCACGATACTAGCGGGAGGGCCTTGGGATACGCAGTATTTT. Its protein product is CASKSTILAGGPWDTQYF. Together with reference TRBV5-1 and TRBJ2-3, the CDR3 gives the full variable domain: KAGVTQTPRYLIKTRGQQVTLSCSPISGHRSVSWYQQTPGQGLQFLFEYFSETQRNKGNFPGRFSGRQFSNSRSEMNVSTLELGDSALYLCASKSTILAGGPWDTQYFGPGTRLTVL.

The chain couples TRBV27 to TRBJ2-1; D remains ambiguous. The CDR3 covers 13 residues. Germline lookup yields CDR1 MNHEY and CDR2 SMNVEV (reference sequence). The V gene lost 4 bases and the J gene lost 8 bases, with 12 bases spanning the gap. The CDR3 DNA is TGTGCCAGCAGTTGGTGGGATGGGGATGAGCAGTTCTTC. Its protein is CASSWWDGDEQFF.

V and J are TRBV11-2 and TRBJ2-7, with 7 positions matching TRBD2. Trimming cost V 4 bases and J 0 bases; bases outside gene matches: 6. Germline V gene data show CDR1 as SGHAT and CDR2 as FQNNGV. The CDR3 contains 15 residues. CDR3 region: CASSSGLELSYEQYF. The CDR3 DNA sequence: TGTGCCAGCAGCTCCGGACTAGAGCTCTCCTACGAGCAGTACTTC.

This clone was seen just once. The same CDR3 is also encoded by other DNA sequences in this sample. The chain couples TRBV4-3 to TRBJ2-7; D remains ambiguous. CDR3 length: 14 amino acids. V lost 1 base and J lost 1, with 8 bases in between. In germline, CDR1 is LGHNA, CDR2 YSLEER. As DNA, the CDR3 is TGCGCCAGCAGCCAAGGTCAAGGTTCCTACGAGCAGTACTTC. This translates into CASSQGQGSYEQYF.

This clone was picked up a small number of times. The CDR3 here is CASSPTMNTEAFF. The DNA for the CDR3 is TGTGCCAGCAGCCCGACAATGAACACTGAAGCTTTCTTT. The V call is TRBV5-6, the J call TRBJ1-1; no clear D. The CDR3 is 13 residues long. Per germline, CDR1 SGHDT and CDR2 YYEEEE. V gave up 4 bases and J gave up 0 bases, with 7 bases separating them.

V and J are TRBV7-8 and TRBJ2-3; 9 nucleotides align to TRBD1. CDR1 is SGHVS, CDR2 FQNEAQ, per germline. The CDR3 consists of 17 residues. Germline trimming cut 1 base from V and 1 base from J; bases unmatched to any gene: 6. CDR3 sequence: CASSLVLQGAGTDTQYF. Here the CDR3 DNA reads TGTGCCAGCAGCTTAGTGTTACAGGGGGCTGGCACAGATACGCAGTATTTT.

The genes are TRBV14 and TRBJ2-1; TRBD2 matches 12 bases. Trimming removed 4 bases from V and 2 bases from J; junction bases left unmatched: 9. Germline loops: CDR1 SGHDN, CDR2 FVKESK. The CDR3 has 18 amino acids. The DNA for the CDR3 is TGTGCCAGCAGCCTGAATCTAGCGGGAGGGTGGCCCTACAATGAGCAGTTCTTC. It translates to CASSLNLAGGWPYNEQFF.

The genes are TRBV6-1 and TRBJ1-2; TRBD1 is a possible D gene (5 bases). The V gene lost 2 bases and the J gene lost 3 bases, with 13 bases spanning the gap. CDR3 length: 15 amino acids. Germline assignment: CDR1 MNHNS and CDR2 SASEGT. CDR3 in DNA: TGTGCCAGCAGTGAACGGGGGGGGAATCACTATGGCTACACCTTC. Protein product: CASSERGGNHYGYTF.

CDR3 coding DNA: TGTGCCAGCAGTTTCCCTCGGGAGATATACAATGAGCAGTTCTTC. Protein product: CASSFPREIYNEQFF. The chain links TRBV28 to TRBJ2-1, with D tentatively TRBD2 (6 bases). This CDR3 has 15 amino acids. CDR1 MDHEN and CDR2 SYDVKM come from the germline V gene. The V gene lost 3 bases and the J gene lost 4 bases, with 13 bases spanning the gap.

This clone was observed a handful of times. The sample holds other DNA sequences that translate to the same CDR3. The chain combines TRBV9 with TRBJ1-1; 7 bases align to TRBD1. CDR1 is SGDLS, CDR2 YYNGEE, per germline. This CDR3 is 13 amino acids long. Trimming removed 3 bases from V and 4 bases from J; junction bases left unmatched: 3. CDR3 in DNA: TGTGCCAGCAGCGAGACAGGGAGCACTGAAGCTTTCTTT. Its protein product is CASSETGSTEAFF.

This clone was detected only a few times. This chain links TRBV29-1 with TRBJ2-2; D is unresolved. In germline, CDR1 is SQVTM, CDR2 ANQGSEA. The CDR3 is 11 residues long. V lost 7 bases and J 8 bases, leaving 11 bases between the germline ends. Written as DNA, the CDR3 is TGCAGCGCCCCCCTGTCGGGGGAGCTGTTTTTT. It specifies CSAPLSGELFF.

The CDR3 nucleotides are TGTGCCAGCAGCCCCAGGACAGGGGGCTCGAACACCGGGGAGCTGTTTTTT. It specifies CASSPRTGGSNTGELFF. The V and J genes are TRBV7-9 and TRBJ2-2; 11 nucleotides align to TRBD1. The CDR3 spans 17 residues. V trimming: 5 bases; J trimming: 0 bases; junction bases outside the gene matches: 5. Germline CDR1 is SEHNR and CDR2 is FQNEAQ (reference sequence).

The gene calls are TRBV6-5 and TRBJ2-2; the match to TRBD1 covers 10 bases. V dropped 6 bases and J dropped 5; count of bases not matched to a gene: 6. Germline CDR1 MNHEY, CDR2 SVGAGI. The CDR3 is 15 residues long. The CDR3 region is CASSSGTGVTGELFF. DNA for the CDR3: TGTGCCAGCAGCTCCGGGACAGGGGTTACCGGGGAGCTGTTTTTT.

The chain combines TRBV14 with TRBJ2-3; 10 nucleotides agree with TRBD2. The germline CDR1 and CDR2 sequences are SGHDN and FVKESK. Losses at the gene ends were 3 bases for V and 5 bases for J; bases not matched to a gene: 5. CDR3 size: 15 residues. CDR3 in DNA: TGTGCCAGCAGCCAGAGGACTAGCGGACGAGATACGCAGTATTTT. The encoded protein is CASSQRTSGRDTQYF.

In DNA form, the CDR3 reads TGTGCCAGCAGCTTGGGCTGGATCTACGAGCAGTACTTC. Encoded protein: CASSLGWIYEQYF. The chain recombines TRBV5-8 with TRBJ2-7; unclear D gene. Trimming cost V 0 bases and J 3 bases, with 7 bases left between them. This CDR3 is built from 13 residues. Germline assignment: CDR1 SGHTS and CDR2 YDEGEE.

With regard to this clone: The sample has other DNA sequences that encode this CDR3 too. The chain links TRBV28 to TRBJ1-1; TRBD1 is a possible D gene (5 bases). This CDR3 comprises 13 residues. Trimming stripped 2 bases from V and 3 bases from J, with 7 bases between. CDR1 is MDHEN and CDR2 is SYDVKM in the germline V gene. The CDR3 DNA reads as TGTGCCAGCAGTTTACGGGGACACACTGAAGCTTTCTTT. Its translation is CASSLRGHTEAFF.

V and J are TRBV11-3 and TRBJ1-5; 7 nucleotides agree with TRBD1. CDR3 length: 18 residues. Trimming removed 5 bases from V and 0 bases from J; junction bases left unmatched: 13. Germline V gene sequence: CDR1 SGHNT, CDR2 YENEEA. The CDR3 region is CASSRTKGQADSNQPQHF. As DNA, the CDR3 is TGTGCCAGCAGCCGAACAAAAGGACAGGCCGATAGCAATCAGCCCCAGCATTTT.

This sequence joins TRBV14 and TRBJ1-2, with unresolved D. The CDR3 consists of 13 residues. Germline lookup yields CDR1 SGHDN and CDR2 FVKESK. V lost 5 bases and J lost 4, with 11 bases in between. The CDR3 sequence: CASSSGSGYGYTF. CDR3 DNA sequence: TGTGCCAGCAGCTCCGGGTCCGGCTATGGCTACACCTTC.

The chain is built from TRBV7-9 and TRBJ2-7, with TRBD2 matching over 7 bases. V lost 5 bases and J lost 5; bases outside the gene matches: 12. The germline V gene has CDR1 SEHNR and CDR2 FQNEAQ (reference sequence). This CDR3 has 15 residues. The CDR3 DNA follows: TGTGCCAGCAGCCCAAGGCGGGAGACAGACGACGAGCAGTACTTC. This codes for CASSPRRETDDEQYF.

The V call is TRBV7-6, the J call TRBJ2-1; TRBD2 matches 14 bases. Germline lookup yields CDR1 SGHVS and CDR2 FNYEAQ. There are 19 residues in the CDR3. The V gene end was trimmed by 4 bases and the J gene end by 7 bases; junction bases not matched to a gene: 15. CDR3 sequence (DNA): TGTGCCAGCAGCTCCGAACCCCCGGGACTAGCGGGAGTTATGAATGAGCAGTTCTTC. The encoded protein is CASSSEPPGLAGVMNEQFF.

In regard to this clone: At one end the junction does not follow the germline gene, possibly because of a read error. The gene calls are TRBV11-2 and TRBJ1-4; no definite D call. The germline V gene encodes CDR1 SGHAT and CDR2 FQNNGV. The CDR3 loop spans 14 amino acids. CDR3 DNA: TGTGCCACCAGCCCCCAATTTTCTAATGAAAAACTGTTTTTT. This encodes CATSPQFSNEKLFF.

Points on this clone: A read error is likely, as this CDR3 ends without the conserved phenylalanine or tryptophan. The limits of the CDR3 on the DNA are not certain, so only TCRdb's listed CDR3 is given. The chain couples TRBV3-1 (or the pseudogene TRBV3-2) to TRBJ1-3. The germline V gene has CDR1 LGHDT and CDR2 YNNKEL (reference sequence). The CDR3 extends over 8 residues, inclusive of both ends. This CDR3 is CASSPLLA.

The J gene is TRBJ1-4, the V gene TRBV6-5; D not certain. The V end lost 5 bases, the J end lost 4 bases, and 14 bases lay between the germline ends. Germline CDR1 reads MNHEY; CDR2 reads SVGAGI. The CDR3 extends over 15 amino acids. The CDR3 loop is CASSQNGFLNEKLFF. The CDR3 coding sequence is TGTGCCAGCAGTCAAAACGGCTTCCTTAATGAAAAACTGTTTTTT.

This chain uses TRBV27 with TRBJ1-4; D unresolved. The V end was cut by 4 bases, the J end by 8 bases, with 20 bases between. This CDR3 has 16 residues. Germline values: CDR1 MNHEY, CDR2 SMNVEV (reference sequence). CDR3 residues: CASSSHSSGPWEKLFF. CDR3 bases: TGTGCCAGCAGTTCACATTCTTCCGGACCGTGGGAAAAACTGTTTTTT.

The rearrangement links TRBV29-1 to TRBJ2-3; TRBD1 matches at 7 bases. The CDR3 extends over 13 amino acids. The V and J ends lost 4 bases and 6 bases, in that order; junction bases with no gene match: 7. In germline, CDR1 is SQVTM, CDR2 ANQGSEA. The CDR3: CSVATGQSDTQYF. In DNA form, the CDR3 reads TGCAGCGTTGCGACGGGACAGAGTGATACGCAGTATTTT.

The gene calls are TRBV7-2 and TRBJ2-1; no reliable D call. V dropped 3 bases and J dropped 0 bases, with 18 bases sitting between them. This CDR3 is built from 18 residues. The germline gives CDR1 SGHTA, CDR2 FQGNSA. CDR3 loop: CASSLVETLRISYNEQFF. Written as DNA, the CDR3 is TGTGCCAGCAGCTTGGTGGAGACCCTACGAATCTCCTACAATGAGCAGTTCTTC. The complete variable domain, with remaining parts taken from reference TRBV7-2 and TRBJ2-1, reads GAGVSQSPSNKVTEKGKDVELRCDPISGHTALYWYRQSLGQGLEFLIYFQGNSAPDKSGLPSDRFSAERTGGSVSTLTIQRTQQEDSAVYLCASSLVETLRISYNEQFFGPGTRLTVL.